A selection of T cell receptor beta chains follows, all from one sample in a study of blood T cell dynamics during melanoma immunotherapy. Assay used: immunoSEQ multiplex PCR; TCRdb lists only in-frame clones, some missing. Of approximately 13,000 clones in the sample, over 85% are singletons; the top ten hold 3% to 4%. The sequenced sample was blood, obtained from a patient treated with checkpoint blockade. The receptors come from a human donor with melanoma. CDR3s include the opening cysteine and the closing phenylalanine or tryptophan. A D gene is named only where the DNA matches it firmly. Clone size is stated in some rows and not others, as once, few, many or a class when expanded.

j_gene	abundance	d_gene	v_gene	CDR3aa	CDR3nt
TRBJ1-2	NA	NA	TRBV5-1	CASKADSTSNYGYTF	TGCGCCAGCAAGGCCGACAGCACTTCTAACTATGGCTACACCTTC
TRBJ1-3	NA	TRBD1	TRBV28	CASSGTGGFSSGNTIYF	TGTGCCAGCAGCGGGACAGGGGGCTTTAGTTCTGGAAACACCATATATTTT
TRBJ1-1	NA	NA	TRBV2	CASRPKLDRVNTEAFF	TGTGCCAGCAGGCCGAAACTAGACAGAGTCAACACTGAAGCTTTCTTT
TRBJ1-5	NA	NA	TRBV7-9	CASSLQGNQPQHF	TGTGCCAGCAGCCTTCAGGGGAATCAGCCCCAGCATTTT
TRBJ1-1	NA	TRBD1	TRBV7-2	CASSLGQGAWAFF	TGTGCCAGCAGCTTAGGGCAGGGGGCTTGGGCTTTCTTT
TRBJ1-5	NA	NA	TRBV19	CASTSWGGAQRPQHF	TGTGCCAGTACCTCCTGGGGGGGGGCGCAACGGCCCCAGCATTTT
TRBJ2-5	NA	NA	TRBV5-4	CASSLGREETQYF	TGTGCCAGCAGCTTGGGCAGGGAAGAGACCCAGTACTTC
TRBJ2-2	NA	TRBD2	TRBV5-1	CASSSGTSGGLAGELFF	TGCGCCAGCAGCTCCGGGACTAGCGGGGGGTTGGCCGGGGAGCTGTTTTTT
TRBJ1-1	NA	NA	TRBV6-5	CASSYGAGTEAFF	TGTGCCAGCAGTTATGGGGCGGGGACTGAAGCTTTCTTT
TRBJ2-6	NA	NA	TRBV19	CASSVLLVAGANVLTF	TGTGCCAGTAGTGTCCTATTGGTAGCTGGGGCCAACGTCCTGACTTTC
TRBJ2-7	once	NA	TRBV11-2	CASSLGSYDEQYF	TGTGCCAGCAGCTTGGGTTCTTATGACGAGCAGTACTTC
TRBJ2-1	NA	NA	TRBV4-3	CASSHELRGNNEQFF	TGCGCCAGCAGTCACGAATTGAGGGGAAACAATGAGCAGTTCTTC
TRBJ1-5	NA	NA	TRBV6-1	CASTPPGENQPQHF	TGTGCCAGCACCCCACCGGGGGAGAATCAGCCCCAGCATTTT
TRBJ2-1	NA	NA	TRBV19	CASSRQLYNEQFF	TGTGCCAGTAGTCGGCAACTCTACAATGAGCAGTTCTTC
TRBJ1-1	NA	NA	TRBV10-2	CASSEEDINTEAFF	TGCGCCAGCAGTGAGGAGGATATCAACACTGAAGCTTTCTTT
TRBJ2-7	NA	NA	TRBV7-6	CASSLVLGGPGYEQYF	TGTGCCAGCAGCTTAGTATTGGGGGGACCTGGTTACGAGCAGTACTTC
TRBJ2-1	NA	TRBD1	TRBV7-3	CASSFSPGGINEQFF	TGTGCCAGCAGCTTTTCTCCAGGGGGCATAAATGAGCAGTTCTTC
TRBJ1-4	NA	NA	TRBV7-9	CASSPGGRRNEKLFF	TGTGCCAGCAGCCCCGGGGGACGGCGTAATGAAAAACTGTTTTTT
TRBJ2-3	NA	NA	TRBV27	CASSPRDLRGDTQYF	TGTGCCAGCAGTCCACGGGATCTTAGAGGAGATACGCAGTATTTT
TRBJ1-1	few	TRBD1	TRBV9	CASSVGQDTEAFF	TGTGCCAGCAGCGTGGGACAGGACACTGAAGCTTTCTTT
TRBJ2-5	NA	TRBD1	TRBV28	CASSPTGGETQYF	TGTGCCAGCAGCCCCACAGGGGGAGAGACCCAGTACTTC
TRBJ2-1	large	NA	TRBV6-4	CASSDSTQGSDEQFF	TGTGCCAGCAGTGACTCGACTCAGGGATCAGATGAGCAGTTCTTC
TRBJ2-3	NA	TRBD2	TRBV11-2	CASSPAGTSGTSTDTQYF	TGTGCCAGCAGCCCGGCAGGGACTAGCGGGACTAGCACAGATACGCAGTATTTT
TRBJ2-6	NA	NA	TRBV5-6	CASSLGANVLTF	TGTGCCAGCAGCTTGGGGGCCAACGTCCTGACTTTC
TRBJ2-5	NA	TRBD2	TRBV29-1	CSVARGVAGALGETQYF	TGCAGCGTAGCCCGGGGGGTAGCGGGCGCTTTAGGAGAGACCCAGTACTTC
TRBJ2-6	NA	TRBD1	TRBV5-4	CASSLDQGAGANVLTF	TGTGCCAGCAGCTTGGACCAGGGGGCTGGGGCCAACGTCCTGACTTTC
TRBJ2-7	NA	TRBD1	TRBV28	CATFDRGINEQYF	TGTGCCACCTTTGACAGGGGGATAAACGAGCAGTACTTC
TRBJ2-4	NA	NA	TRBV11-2	CASSLVEGLQNIQYF	TGTGCCAGCAGCTTAGTGGAGGGCCTCCAAAACATTCAGTACTTC
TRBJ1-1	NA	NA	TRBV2	CASSEARRNEGAFF	TGTGCCAGCAGTGAAGCGCGCCGAAACGAGGGAGCTTTCTTT
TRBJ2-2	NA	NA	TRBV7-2	CASSPGQLAGELFF	TGTGCCAGCAGTCCCGGACAGCTTGCCGGGGAGCTGTTTTTT
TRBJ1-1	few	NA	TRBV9	CASSTREYTEAFF	TGTGCCAGCAGCACTCGGGAGTACACTGAAGCTTTCTTT
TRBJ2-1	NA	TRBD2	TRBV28	CASSFPLPSGDNEQFF	TGTGCCAGCAGTTTCCCCCTCCCTAGCGGGGACAATGAGCAGTTCTTC
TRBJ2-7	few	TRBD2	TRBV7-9	CASSLFQGLAREQYF	TGTGCCAGCAGCTTATTCCAGGGACTAGCGAGGGAGCAGTACTTC
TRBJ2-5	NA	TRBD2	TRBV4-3	CASSQELIGGRETQYF	TGCGCCAGCAGCCAAGAACTGATAGGCGGGAGAGAGACCCAGTACTTC
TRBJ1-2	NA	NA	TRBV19	CASSTPGDYGYTF	TGTGCCAGTAGTACCCCGGGGGACTATGGCTACACCTTC
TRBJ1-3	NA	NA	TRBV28	CASSLFRSSGNTIYF	TGTGCCAGCAGTTTATTCAGGAGCTCTGGAAACACCATATATTTT
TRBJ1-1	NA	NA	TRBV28	CASGPLYRAVSEAFF	TGTGCCAGCGGGCCTTTGTACAGGGCGGTATCTGAAGCTTTCTTT
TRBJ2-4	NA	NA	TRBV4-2	CASSQVSQGGIQYF	TGTGCCAGCAGCCAAGTGTCACAGGGTGGCATTCAGTACTTC
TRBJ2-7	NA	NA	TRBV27	CASSDLGAGAEQYF	TGTGCCAGCAGTGACCTCGGGGCAGGGGCCGAGCAGTACTTC
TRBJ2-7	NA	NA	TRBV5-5	CASSHRDSYEQYF	TGTGCCAGCAGCCACAGGGACTCCTACGAGCAGTACTTC
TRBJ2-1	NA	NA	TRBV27	CASSSKRHYNEQFF	TGTGCCAGCAGTTCTAAGCGGCACTACAATGAGCAGTTCTTC
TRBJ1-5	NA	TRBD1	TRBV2	CASSLLQGYQPQHF	TGTGCCAGCTCTCTCCTACAGGGGTATCAGCCCCAGCATTTT
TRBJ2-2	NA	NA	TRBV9	CASSVAPPGNTGELFF	TGTGCCAGCAGCGTAGCTCCACCAGGAAACACCGGGGAGCTGTTTTTT
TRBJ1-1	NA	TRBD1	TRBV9	CASSTGTGTEAFF	TGTGCCAGCAGCACAGGGACAGGCACTGAAGCTTTCTTT
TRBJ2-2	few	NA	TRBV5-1	CASSLQGSVYTGELFF	TGCGCCAGCAGCTTGCAGGGGTCGGTTTACACCGGGGAGCTGTTTTTT
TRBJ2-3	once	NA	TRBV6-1	CASGLAADTQYF	TGTGCCAGCGGGCTAGCCGCAGATACGCAGTATTTT
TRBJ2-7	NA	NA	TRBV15	CATSSGWGELGEQYF	TGTGCCACCAGCAGTGGGTGGGGGGAATTGGGCGAGCAGTACTTC
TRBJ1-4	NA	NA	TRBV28	CASSLRHAKLFF	TGTGCCAGCAGCCTCAGACACGCAAAACTGTTTTTT
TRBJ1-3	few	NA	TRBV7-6	CASSLGITSGNTIYF	TGTGCCAGCAGCTTAGGCATTACCTCTGGAAACACCATATATTTT
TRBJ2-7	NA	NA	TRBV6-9	CASRRDTRGAYEQYF	TGTGCCAGCAGAAGGGACACCCGGGGGGCTTACGAGCAGTACTTC
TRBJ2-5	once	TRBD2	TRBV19	CASSTGTSSRETQYF	TGTGCCAGTAGTACCGGGACTAGTTCGCGGGAGACCCAGTACTTC
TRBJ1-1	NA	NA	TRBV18	CASSPSLHVGLSTEAFF	TGTGCCAGCTCACCATCCCTTCACGTGGGGCTTTCCACTGAAGCTTTCTTT
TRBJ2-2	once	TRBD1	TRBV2	CASSMDRGTGELFF	TGTGCCAGCAGTATGGACAGGGGTACCGGGGAGCTGTTTTTT